The source of this T cell receptor beta chain is a study of blood T cell repertoires in COVID-19. Repertoires were generated with immunoSEQ multiplex PCR, while TCRdb's copy carries only in-frame clones and drops some. The table lists tens of thousands of clones, roughly 86% of them singletons. V shed 1 base and J 4 bases; nucleotides not matched to a gene: 2. CDR3 length equals 15 residues. The germline CDR1 and CDR2 sequences are SGDLS and YYNGEE. The rearrangement joins TRBV9 to TRBJ2-1, with 10 nucleotides matching TRBD2. The sequencing sample was made of peripheral blood. The TCR was taken from a middle-aged man with active COVID-19. The CDR3 loop is CASSVSSGRYNEQFF. DNA of the CDR3: TGTGCCAGCAGCGTAAGTAGCGGGAGGTACAATGAGCAGTTCTTC.